This TCR beta chain was observed in a study of blood T cell repertoires in COVID-19. Study details: Sample material is recorded as cDNA or gDNA derived from T cells, B-cell-depleted T cells, or PBMCs.

Libraries were prepared by immunoSEQ multiplex PCR; TCRdb keeps only in-frame clonotypes and omits some of them. The table has approximately 200,000 clones, 65% to 90% seen once; the top ten hold approximately 12%. Sequences were obtained from PBMCs or T cells enriched from blood (not recorded which). The clonotype was recovered from a man in his forties who had recovered from COVID-19.

CDR3 region: CASSINPGEGNEQYF. CDR3 in DNA: TGTGCCAGTAGTATAAATCCCGGAGAGGGTAACGAGCAGTACTTC. The V call is TRBV19, the J call TRBJ2-7, with a possible D match to TRBD2 (5 bases). In germline, CDR1 is LNHDA, CDR2 SQIVND (reference sequence). Trimming removed 2 bases from V and 5 bases from J, with 16 bases in between. The CDR3 is 15 residues long. The variable domain in full, with the rest retrieved from reference TRBV19 and TRBJ2-7, is DGGITQSPKYLFRKEGQNVTLSCEQNLNHDAMYWYRQDPGQGLRLIYYSQIVNDFQKGDIAEGYSVSREKKESFPLTVTSAQKNPTAFYLCASSINPGEGNEQYFGPGTRLTVT.